This T cell receptor beta chain was documented in a study of T cells in Graves' hyperthyroidism and ophthalmopathy. What was amplified from RNA transcripts were TCR beta CDR3 regions. Primed by the HTBI set, a first-round RT-PCR was run on the TCR CDR3. TCRdb used MiXCR to reprocess the multiplex PCR reads, holding one entry per CDR3 protein. The top ten clones hold 8.4% of a sample with roughly 740,000 distinct CDR3 sequences, roughly 15% of them seen once. This clonotype was recorded at least ten times. V was clipped by 3 bases and J by 3 bases; unmatched bases: 5. The length of the CDR3 is 15 residues. The germline CDR1 and CDR2 sequences are SGHNT and YENEEA.

This sequence was found in a man younger than 35 with Graves' hyperthyroidism. The V call is TRBV11-3, the J call TRBJ2-1, with TRBD2 matching 7 bases. Sequencing was performed on blood. CDR3 DNA: TGTGCCAGCAGCTTTGAGGCGGGGGACTACAATGAGCAGTTCTTC. It specifies CASSFEAGDYNEQFF.